At least ten counts were recorded for the clone carrying this TCR beta chain. Its antigen is not known. The missing CDR3 end, 3 residues past where the read stops, is filled in from the germline J gene. The CDR3 has 15 residues. Between the trimmed V and J ends, which lost 0 bases and 2 bases, there was a span of 12 bases. Germline V gene sequence: CDR1 SGHNT, CDR2 YYREEE (reference sequence). Equal genomic DNA amounts from CVID and control samples were sequenced. Sequencing used immunoSEQ multiplex PCR; TCRdb keeps in-frame clones, though not all of them. Recorded here are 50,000 or so clones, none singletons. This sample stems from a study of T cell clonality in common variable immunodeficiency. Findings and limits, study-wide: Compared with healthy controls, CVID subjects showed increased TCRbeta clonality, mostly in about a third.

The specimen was peripheral blood mononuclear cells. This rearrangement joins TRBV5-4 to TRBJ2-7; a possible D gene is TRBD2 (6 bases). The sequence was obtained from a person aged 18 to 75 in good health. The sequenced CDR3 bases are TGTGCCAGCAGCTTGGGCGGGGCCTCGCCCTACGAG. It yields the protein CASSLGGASPYE. The complete CDR3 reads CASSLGGASPYEQYF.